This is a list of T cell receptor beta chains from one sample in a study of graft-versus-host responses after intestinal transplantation. Assay: immunoSEQ multiplex PCR; the TCRdb copy retains only in-frame clones and omits some. This table holds some 110,000 clones, more than 85% found once. No antigens are known for them. The sample in question was unstimulated CD8+ T cells sorted from spleen or lymph node cells, obtained before transplant. The origin of the receptors is a human donor who was the organ donor for an intestinal transplant. CDR3s include the opening cysteine and the closing phenylalanine or tryptophan. The order of the fields is clone size, V gene, D gene, J gene, CDR3 DNA, CDR3 protein. A D gene is named only where the DNA matches it firmly. Not every row has a clone size; where given, it reads once, few, many or a size class.

.,TRBV23-1,.,TRBJ2-7,TGCGCCAGCAGTCCCACCGTGGCGCGACACTCCTACGAGCAGTACTTC,CASSPTVARHSYEQYF
.,TRBV10-2,.,TRBJ1-3,TGCGCCAGCAGTGCGTGGCAGTCTGGAAACACCATATATTTT,CASSAWQSGNTIYF
.,TRBV5-1,.,TRBJ2-2,TGCGCCAGCAGCTTGGCCACGGCTACTTCGAACACCGGGGAGCTGTTTTTT,CASSLATATSNTGELFF
.,TRBV7-9,TRBD2,TRBJ2-1,TGTGCCAGCAGCTCCCGGACTAGCGGGCTCTACAATGAGCAGTTCTTC,CASSSRTSGLYNEQFF
.,TRBV19,.,TRBJ1-4,TGTGCCAGTAGTATTACCCCGCCCGGGACGGGGAATGAAAAACTGTTTTTT,CASSITPPGTGNEKLFF
.,TRBV4-1,.,TRBJ2-7,TGCGCCAGCAGCCAAGTACGAGCGTCCCCCTACGAGCAGTACTTC,CASSQVRASPYEQYF
.,TRBV4-1,.,TRBJ2-1,TGCGCCAGCAGCCAAGTTGTTTTTCTCGGGTTTTCTGTTAATGAGCAGTTCTTC,CASSQVVFLGFSVNEQFF
once,TRBV5-4,.,TRBJ1-2,TGTGCCAGCAGCCCGTTCCCGGGACTGGGCGGGGAGGGCTATGGCTACACCTTC,CASSPFPGLGGEGYGYTF
.,TRBV11-1,.,TRBJ2-7,TGTGCCAGCAGCTTCGCCCCGTCCTACGAGCAGTACTTC,CASSFAPSYEQYF
.,TRBV29-1,TRBD2,TRBJ2-1,TGCAGCGTTGCCGGACTAGCGGGACTAGGGTACAATGAGCAGTTCTTC,CSVAGLAGLGYNEQFF
.,TRBV5-6,.,TRBJ2-7,TGTGCCAGCAGCTTGGCAGGGAGCTCCTACGAGCAGTACTTC,CASSLAGSSYEQYF